The rows below give T cell receptor beta chains drawn from one sample of a study of shared clonotypes between healthy human individuals. Clones were sequenced by immunoSEQ multiplex PCR, and TCRdb holds only the in-frame ones, with some missing. The profile shows roughly 2.5 million clones, about 92% of them singletons. Sequenced input: naive CD4+ T cells sorted from blood. The receptors shown here come from a man between 18 and 29 years old in good health. CDR3s include the opening cysteine and the closing phenylalanine or tryptophan. Each record gives: V gene, D gene, clone size, J gene, CDR3 protein, CDR3 DNA. A D gene is named only where the DNA matches it firmly. Size values are once, few and many counts, or a class for expanded clones, and some rows have none.

V: TRBV1; D: -; size: -; J: TRBJ2-3; CDR3: CTSSPKAGSTDTQYF; DNA: TGCACCAGCAGCCCCAAGGCGGGTAGCACAGATACGCAGTATTTT
V: TRBV14; D: TRBD1; size: -; J: TRBJ2-7; CDR3: CASSQGAGGFYEQYF; DNA: TGTGCCAGCAGCCAAGGGGCAGGGGGCTTTTACGAGCAGTACTTC
V: TRBV9; D: TRBD2; size: -; J: TRBJ2-1; CDR3: CASSVGTSFYNEQFF; DNA: TGTGCCAGCAGCGTAGGGACTAGCTTCTACAATGAGCAGTTCTTC
V: TRBV11-2; D: -; size: -; J: TRBJ1-3; CDR3: CASSFPGGNTIYF; DNA: TGTGCCAGCAGCTTTCCGGGGGGAAACACCATATATTTT
V: TRBV5-1; D: -; size: -; J: TRBJ1-6; CDR3: CASSLAGESPLHF; DNA: TGCGCCAGCAGCTTGGCAGGGGAATCACCCCTCCACTTT
V: TRBV27; D: TRBD2; size: -; J: TRBJ2-3; CDR3: CASSFGAGVTDTQYF; DNA: TGTGCCAGCAGTTTTGGGGCGGGGGTCACAGATACGCAGTATTTT
V: TRBV6-6; D: TRBD1; size: -; J: TRBJ2-7; CDR3: CASRMGQSSSYEQYF; DNA: TGTGCCAGCAGAATGGGACAGTCGAGCTCCTACGAGCAGTACTTC
V: TRBV9; D: -; size: -; J: TRBJ2-1; CDR3: CASSVGGETYNEQFF; DNA: TGTGCCAGCAGCGTAGGAGGGGAAACCTACAATGAGCAGTTCTTC
V: TRBV5-1; D: -; size: -; J: TRBJ2-5; CDR3: CASSLAIGVRETQYF; DNA: TGCGCCAGCAGCTTGGCCATCGGGGTTCGGGAGACCCAGTACTTC
V: TRBV9; D: -; size: few; J: TRBJ2-2; CDR3: CASSARQPDSNTGELFF; DNA: TGTGCCAGCAGCGCCCGTCAGCCAGATTCGAACACCGGGGAGCTGTTTTTT
V: TRBV20-1; D: -; size: -; J: TRBJ2-3; CDR3: CSAKTDTQYF; DNA: TGCAGTGCCAAGACAGATACGCAGTATTTT
V: TRBV5-1; D: -; size: -; J: TRBJ1-5; CDR3: CASSFGGAGNQPQHF; DNA: TGCGCCAGCAGCTTTGGGGGAGCGGGCAATCAGCCCCAGCATTTT
V: TRBV28; D: TRBD1; size: -; J: TRBJ2-7; CDR3: CASSRQGYEQYF; DNA: TGTGCCAGCAGCCGACAGGGCTACGAGCAGTACTTC
V: TRBV2; D: -; size: few; J: TRBJ1-2; CDR3: CASSAMRPGYTF; DNA: TGTGCCAGCAGTGCGATGAGGCCTGGCTACACCTTC
V: TRBV18; D: -; size: -; J: TRBJ2-1; CDR3: CASSPRVNPYNEQFF; DNA: TGTGCCAGCTCACCCAGGGTGAACCCCTACAATGAGCAGTTCTTC
V: TRBV5-1; D: -; size: -; J: TRBJ2-3; CDR3: CASSLSGGTDTQYF; DNA: TGCGCCAGCAGCTTGTCAGGGGGCACAGATACGCAGTATTTT
V: TRBV5-1; D: -; size: -; J: TRBJ1-5; CDR3: CASSLGWIPSPQHF; DNA: TGCGCCAGCAGCTTGGGGTGGATCCCATCGCCCCAGCATTTT
V: TRBV5-1; D: -; size: once; J: TRBJ2-7; CDR3: CASSLSRQGGEQYF; DNA: TGCGCCAGCAGCTTGTCCCGTCAGGGGGGCGAGCAGTACTTC
V: TRBV5-1; D: TRBD1; size: -; J: TRBJ2-3; CDR3: CASTPGQGTDTQYF; DNA: TGCGCCAGCACCCCGGGACAGGGGACAGATACGCAGTATTTT
V: TRBV29-1; D: -; size: -; J: TRBJ2-6; CDR3: CSVVLSSGANVLTF; DNA: TGCAGCGTTGTCCTTTCCTCTGGGGCCAACGTCCTGACTTTC
V: TRBV6-5; D: TRBD1; size: -; J: TRBJ1-2; CDR3: CASSPGQGNYGYTF; DNA: TGTGCCAGCAGTCCTGGACAGGGGAACTATGGCTACACCTTC
V: TRBV4-3; D: TRBD1; size: -; J: TRBJ1-6; CDR3: CASSQGPGTGDSPLHF; DNA: TGCGCCAGCAGCCAGGGACCCGGGACAGGCGATTCACCCCTCCACTTT
V: TRBV19; D: TRBD1; size: -; J: TRBJ2-6; CDR3: CASRVTGALFSGANVLTF; DNA: TGTGCCAGTAGAGTCACAGGGGCGCTCTTCTCTGGGGCCAACGTCCTGACTTTC
V: TRBV2; D: TRBD2; size: once; J: TRBJ2-1; CDR3: CASSEALAGKNEQFF; DNA: TGTGCCAGCAGTGAAGCGCTAGCGGGTAAAAATGAGCAGTTCTTC
V: TRBV19; D: TRBD2; size: -; J: TRBJ2-7; CDR3: CASSMESAGRSYEQYF; DNA: TGTGCCAGTAGTATGGAAAGTGCCGGGAGGTCCTACGAGCAGTACTTC
V: TRBV6-1; D: -; size: -; J: TRBJ2-7; CDR3: CASSITGREQYF; DNA: TGTGCCAGCAGTATAACAGGGAGAGAGCAGTACTTC
V: TRBV19; D: -; size: -; J: TRBJ1-4; CDR3: CASSINPSNEKLFF; DNA: TGTGCCAGTAGTATAAACCCCTCTAATGAAAAACTGTTTTTT
V: TRBV6-1; D: TRBD1; size: once; J: TRBJ1-6; CDR3: CASSDIQGVKSSPLHF; DNA: TGTGCCAGCAGTGATATACAGGGGGTAAAAAGTTCACCCCTCCACTTT
V: TRBV29-1; D: -; size: -; J: TRBJ1-1; CDR3: CSVEDRERIEAFF; DNA: TGCAGCGTTGAAGATCGGGAACGGATCGAAGCTTTCTTT
V: TRBV5-1; D: -; size: -; J: TRBJ1-2; CDR3: CASSLEGRGAYGYTF; DNA: TGCGCCAGCAGCTTGGAGGGCAGGGGAGCCTATGGCTACACCTTC
V: TRBV19; D: TRBD1; size: -; J: TRBJ2-3; CDR3: CASSRGPGTDTQYF; DNA: TGTGCCAGCTCGAGGGGGCCTGGCACAGATACGCAGTATTTT
V: TRBV6-5; D: -; size: -; J: TRBJ2-5; CDR3: CASSRGAGAGTQYF; DNA: TGTGCCAGCAGTAGGGGCGCGGGGGCTGGGACCCAGTACTTC
V: TRBV5-4; D: -; size: -; J: TRBJ1-5; CDR3: CASSLGSNQPQHF; DNA: TGTGCCAGCAGCTTGGGAAGCAATCAGCCCCAGCATTTT
V: TRBV18; D: -; size: -; J: TRBJ2-3; CDR3: CASSPRGGAGDTQYF; DNA: TGTGCCAGCTCACCACGTGGGGGGGCCGGAGATACGCAGTATTTT
V: TRBV7-8; D: -; size: -; J: TRBJ2-7; CDR3: CASSLVLDSSYEQYF; DNA: TGTGCCAGCAGCTTAGTACTCGATAGCTCCTACGAGCAGTACTTC
V: TRBV19; D: -; size: -; J: TRBJ2-3; CDR3: CASSIGGHHSTDTQYF; DNA: TGTGCCAGTAGTATCGGGGGACATCACAGCACAGATACGCAGTATTTT
V: TRBV7-9; D: TRBD1; size: -; J: TRBJ2-7; CDR3: CASSSRGPTYEQYF; DNA: TGTGCCAGCAGCTCCAGGGGGCCGACCTACGAGCAGTACTTC
V: TRBV6-1; D: -; size: -; J: TRBJ2-5; CDR3: CASSSGAIQETQYF; DNA: TGTGCCAGCAGTTCGGGAGCGATACAAGAGACCCAGTACTTC
V: TRBV5-1; D: -; size: -; J: TRBJ1-1; CDR3: CASSLRPSDVMNTEAFF; DNA: TGCGCCAGCAGCTTGAGACCCAGCGACGTCATGAACACTGAAGCTTTCTTT
V: TRBV10-1; D: -; size: -; J: TRBJ2-1; CDR3: CASSAPSNEQFF; DNA: TGCGCCAGCAGTGCCCCTAGCAATGAGCAGTTCTTC
V: TRBV10-3; D: -; size: -; J: TRBJ1-5; CDR3: CAISPGEGPGNQPQHF; DNA: TGTGCCATCAGTCCTGGGGAAGGGCCGGGCAATCAGCCCCAGCATTTT
V: TRBV6-6; D: -; size: -; J: TRBJ1-2; CDR3: CASRQGPANYGYTF; DNA: TGTGCCAGCAGACAGGGTCCAGCTAACTATGGCTACACCTTC
V: TRBV6-9; D: -; size: -; J: TRBJ2-7; CDR3: CASSYSAREAGETYEQYF; DNA: TGTGCCAGCAGTTATTCCGCTAGGGAGGCAGGGGAAACCTACGAGCAGTACTTC
V: TRBV9; D: TRBD1; size: -; J: TRBJ1-3; CDR3: CASSVNRGPGNTIYF; DNA: TGTGCCAGCAGCGTGAACAGGGGACCTGGAAACACCATATATTTT
V: TRBV30; D: -; size: -; J: TRBJ1-5; CDR3: CAWSGGGPNQPQHF; DNA: TGTGCCTGGAGTGGGGGCGGACCGAATCAGCCCCAGCATTTT
V: TRBV30; D: TRBD1; size: -; J: TRBJ1-2; CDR3: CAWEGQGAVGYTF; DNA: TGTGCCTGGGAAGGACAGGGGGCGGTCGGCTACACCTTC
V: TRBV6-4; D: -; size: -; J: TRBJ1-6; CDR3: CASSDSSVGSGSYNSPLHF; DNA: TGTGCCAGCAGTGACTCTTCTGTGGGTTCCGGCTCCTATAATTCACCCCTCCACTTT